Described below is a single TCR beta chain sequence and its context. The antigen remains undetermined. This specimen comes from a study of cytomegalovirus exposure and HLA in healthy donors. Study-wide results and limits: Associated with cytomegalovirus, according to the listing, were around 160 TCR beta chains.

PCR primers comprised 60 Vbeta and 13 Jbeta primers. Clones were read by immunoSEQ multiplex PCR, and TCRdb kept only the in-frame ones, dropping some. The data contain approximately 77,000 clones, just over 70% of them seen just once; the ten biggest clones take up approximately 5%. Trimming cost V 5 bases and J 4 bases; bases outside gene matches: 6. Germline V gene lookup returns CDR1 SGHAT and CDR2 FQNNGV. The CDR3 length is 14 residues. The sequencing sample was made of PBMCs. The chain joins TRBV11-2 to TRBJ2-7, with TRBD1 identical over 9 bases. The clonotype was recovered from a man aged 55-75 years in good health and CMV-seropositive. The CDR3 DNA follows: TGTGCCAGCAGCACGAGCGGACAGGGGTACGAGCAGTACTTC. Translation: CASSTSGQGYEQYF. The whole variable domain, filled in from reference TRBV11-2 and TRBJ2-7, reads EAGVAQSPRYKIIEKRQSVAFWCNPISGHATLYWYQQILGQGPKLLIQFQNNGVVDDSQLPKDRFSAERLKGVDSTLKIQPAKLEDSAVYLCASSTSGQGYEQYFGPGTRLTVT.